Sequencing of this TCR beta chain was carried out in a study of blood T cell repertoires in COVID-19. The overall study: The cDNA or gDNA used as material had been derived from T cells, B-cell-depleted T cells, or PBMCs.

Libraries were prepared by immunoSEQ multiplex PCR; TCRdb keeps only in-frame clonotypes and omits some of them. The sample gives 500,000 to 600,000 clones, 85% to 90% of which show up once; roughly 8% is in the top ten. Germline trimming cut 0 bases from V and 14 bases from J; bases unmatched to any gene: 8. Per the germline V gene, CDR1 is SGDLS and CDR2 is YYNGEE. The CDR3 has 13 amino acids. Source material: peripheral blood. The origin of this receptor is a woman aged 50 to 60 with COVID-19, enrolled during active disease. This chain joins TRBV9 and TRBJ1-2; TRBD1 aligns across 9 bases. The CDR3 protein is CASSVGTGESFTF. The CDR3 DNA reads as TGTGCCAGCAGCGTAGGGACAGGGGAAAGTTTTACCTTC.